Shown below are 11 T cell receptor beta chains from a single sample sequenced in a study of blood T cell repertoires in COVID-19. The data were produced by immunoSEQ multiplex PCR, yet TCRdb's version contains in-frame clones alone and is incomplete. The data contain several thousand clones, approximately 87% of them seen just once; the ten biggest clones take up approximately 18%. Sequencing was done on a sample of peripheral blood. The receptors shown here come from a human donor in a cohort sampled during active COVID-19.

The sample holds one count of this clone. This rearrangement joins TRBV6-5 to TRBJ2-3; possibly TRBD2 for D (5 bases). Trimming left V 7 bases short and J 2 bases short, with 10 bases between. This CDR3 has 13 residues. Germline V gene data show CDR1 as MNHEY and CDR2 as SVGAGI. CDR3 protein: CASIGSVTDTQYF. CDR3 bases: TGTGCCAGCATTGGGAGTGTCACAGATACGCAGTATTTT.

With respect to this clone: This likely comes from a read error, as the CDR3 has no conserved phenylalanine or tryptophan at its end. The limits of the CDR3 on the DNA are not certain, so only TCRdb's listed CDR3 is given. The V and J genes are TRBV2 and TRBJ2-7; the listed D gene, TRBD1, was not tested against the DNA. Per the germline V gene, CDR1 is SNHLY and CDR2 is FYNNEI. The CDR3 contains 11 residues when both ends are counted. The CDR3 loop is CASSEDFRTVL.

This sequence joins TRBV19 and TRBJ1-6; no definite D call. The CDR3 extends over 16 amino acids. The V end was cut by 1 base, the J end by 6 bases, with 13 bases between. Looked up from germline, CDR1 is LNHDA and CDR2 is SQIVND (reference sequence). In DNA form, the CDR3 reads TGTGCCAGTAGTATAGCCCGGGTTGCTCTTAATTCACCCCTCCACTTT. Its translation: CASSIARVALNSPLHF.

On this clone itself: Compared with germline, one end of the junction differs, possibly owing to a read error. The chain is built from TRBV5-1 and TRBJ1-2; D is uncertain. The CDR3 extends over 14 amino acids. Germline V lookup: CDR1 SGHRS, CDR2 YFSETQ. The DNA for the CDR3 is TGCGCCAGCAGATTGGTAACTGGAGGCTATGGCTACACCTTC. This codes for CASRLVTGGYGYTF.

V gene TRBV29-1 combines with J gene TRBJ2-7; 10 bases line up with TRBD1. Unmatched junction bases numbered 3, after V lost 4 bases and J lost 6 bases. Germline loops: CDR1 SQVTM, CDR2 ANQGSEA. This CDR3 is 12 amino acids long. The CDR3 loop is CSVGRDRGEQYF. Here the CDR3 DNA reads TGCAGCGTTGGACGGGACAGGGGCGAGCAGTACTTC.

This chain connects TRBV7-2 to TRBJ1-6, with 8 bases aligning to TRBD1. Germline lookup yields CDR1 SGHTA and CDR2 FQGNSA. The CDR3 is 16 residues long. V lost 5 bases, J lost 6 bases, and 9 bases stayed unmatched. The CDR3 nucleotides read TGTGCCAGCAGCCGTCAGGGGGCAGGCCTTAATTCACCCCTCCACTTT. This sequence encodes CASSRQGAGLNSPLHF.

The chain couples TRBV19 to TRBJ1-1; D might be TRBD1 (6 bases). CDR3 length: 13 amino acids. Trimming pared 8 bases from V and 1 base from J, leaving 11 bases between. Germline values: CDR1 LNHDA, CDR2 SQIVND (reference sequence). CDR3 in DNA: TGTGCCAGTGGGAGACAGGCGAACACTGAAGCTTTCTTT. It translates to CASGRQANTEAFF.

The gene calls are TRBV5-1 and TRBJ2-7; 10 positions agree with TRBD1. Germline V gives CDR1 SGHRS, CDR2 YFSETQ. The CDR3 contains 17 residues. After removal of 5 bases from V and 4 bases from J, the junction contained 15 bases not matched to a gene. This CDR3 is CASSSLDRGRPPYEQYF. Written as DNA, the CDR3 is TGCGCCAGCAGTTCACTTGACAGGGGGCGTCCCCCTTACGAGCAGTACTTC.

The V call is TRBV2, the J call TRBJ1-5, with TRBD1 matching over 7 bases. The CDR3 spans 14 residues. Per the germline V gene, CDR1 is SNHLY and CDR2 is FYNNEI. The V gene end was trimmed by 5 bases and the J gene end by 5 bases; junction bases not matched to a gene: 6. CDR3 nucleotide sequence: TGTGCCAGCAGTAAACAAGACAGGGATCAGCCCCAGCATTTT. Translating gives CASSKQDRDQPQHF. The full variable domain, its missing parts supplied by reference TRBV2 and TRBJ1-5, is EPEVTQTPSHQVTQMGQEVILRCVPISNHLYFYWYRQILGQKVEFLVSFYNNEISEKSEIFDDQFSVERPDGSNFTLKIRSTKLEDSAMYFCASSKQDRDQPQHFGDGTRLSIL.

This clone was observed a few times. The chain is built from TRBV14 and TRBJ1-1; no reliable D call. The germline V gene encodes CDR1 SGHDN and CDR2 FVKESK. Trimming stripped 4 bases from V and 7 bases from J, with 10 bases between. The CDR3 consists of 12 residues. CDR3 amino acids: CASSRVDSEAFF. For the CDR3, the DNA is TGTGCCAGCAGCCGTGTAGATAGTGAAGCTTTCTTT.

The chain has TRBV21-1 and TRBJ1-1. TRBV21-1 corresponds to a pseudogene. The CDR3 runs 16 residues. The CDR3 region has the DNA TGTGCCAGCAGCAAATGCAAGAGGGTTTATTTCGCTGAAGCTTTCTTT. Its protein product is CASSKCKRVYFAEAFF.